This entry describes one TCR beta chain. The antigen this receptor binds is unknown. No much larger clone exists at a distance of one base, and base qualities are not known. For this chain, trimming is 5 bases at the V end and 5 bases at the J end, and the number of junction bases without a gene match is 10. The CDR1 and CDR2 encoded by the germline V gene are SGHAT and FQNNGV. There are 15 amino acids in the CDR3, from cysteine to phenylalanine inclusive. The retained sequence is limited to the CDR3, 45 bases, with the frame set at the first base. This record comes from a study of blood T cell repertoires in COVID-19 (dated by TCRdb to the early 2020s). In terms of the full investigation: The collaborator samples originated in the United States, Italy and Spain and spanned the acute and convalescent phases of COVID-19. The prospective study material was composed of cDNA or gDNA derived from T cells, B-cell-depleted T cells, or PBMCs. The dataset comprised deeply sampled blood TCRbeta repertoires from subjects exposed to, actively infected with, or recovered from COVID-19. A freely available public database, intended as a resource for researchers studying the immune response to SARS-CoV-2, is where the repertoires were released. Samples were obtained from the ongoing ImmuneRACE study (first 160 participants) and from approximately 1,200 subjects provided by 6 global collaborators. The sample metadata nearly always contained a de-identified subject ID, COVID-19 status, age in years and sex. HLA class I and class II types, where available, came from metadata supplied by the sample provider rather than from assay-based typing.

The immunoSEQ Assay, a bias-controlled multiplex PCR, was used to amplify TCRbeta CDR3 regions from genomic DNA. For the original study's pipeline: Within the assay, amplification of reference gene primers was used to estimate how many nucleated cells each sample contained. To quantify the absolute abundance of each unique TCRbeta CDR3 rearrangement, sequence reads were collapsed and filtered. For each sample, productive Simpson clonality was calculated as the square root of Simpson's diversity index over productive rearrangements. TCRdb took over this immuneACCESS table, retaining in-frame rearrangements with V and J assigned. Such tables are incomplete; in checked studies, under half of the missing clones stem from an unresolved V gene, and the remainder is unexplained. The D gene and trimming were derived from the DNA, and the V and J assignments and clone size from that table. In this sample the table shows approximately 200,000 clones, 80% to 90% of which occur a single time. Over 9.5% of the sample rests with the top ten.

The full study reports these points: The amount of clinical and demographic metadata varied by source and participant and was provided uncurated.

In Seattle, one collaborating source enrolled patients while the infection was active and tracked those patients longitudinally over the course of disease. Whole blood was collected in K2EDTA tubes by collaborating institutions according to the institutions' own protocols. For TCRbeta analysis, collaborators shipped samples in one of three forms: frozen whole blood, isolated PBMCs, or DNA extracted from either of those sample types. The material sequenced was peripheral blood. Here the chain combines TRBV11-2 and TRBJ1-2, with 8 middle bases fitting TRBD1. This receptor was taken from a woman of 80 years or more with COVID-19, enrolled during active disease. Here the CDR3 is given as CASSPNFGQGYGYTF. The nucleotide sequence is given as TGTGCCAGCAGCCCAAACTTCGGACAGGGTTATGGCTACACCTTC.